Below are 32 T cell receptor beta chains sequenced from a single sample in a study of beta chain features in type 1 diabetes. The entirety of the isolated RNA underwent reverse transcription, so expressed TCRB transcripts were sequenced. The assay was immunoSEQ multiplex PCR, and TCRdb's table has in-frame clones only and misses some. Counted here are around 340,000 clones, about 18% occurring once; the ten biggest clones make up about 0.044%. Sample: naive CD4+ T cells from blood. All receptors come from a woman younger than 30 in good health.

This chain connects TRBV15 to TRBJ1-1, with a weak D call TRBD1 (5 bases). The V and J ends lost 8 bases and 2 bases respectively, with 9 bases between them. Germline V lookup: CDR1 LNHNV, CDR2 YYDKDF (reference sequence). The CDR3 is made up of 12 amino acids. CDR3 DNA sequence: TGTGCCACCGGAGGGGTTAACACTGAAGCTTTCTTT. It specifies CATGGVNTEAFF.

V usage is TRBV15 and J usage is TRBJ2-7; 9 positions agree with TRBD2. The ends lost 5 bases at V and 6 bases at J; junction bases unmatched: 8. In germline, CDR1 is LNHNV, CDR2 YYDKDF (reference sequence). This CDR3 has 14 amino acids. CDR3 sequence: CATSGGGAWIEQYF. The CDR3 nucleotides are TGTGCCACCAGCGGCGGGGGGGCCTGGATCGAGCAGTACTTC. Filled out from reference TRBV15 and TRBJ2-7, the complete variable domain reads DAMVIQNPRYQVTQFGKPVTLSCSQTLNHNVMYWYQQKSSQAPKLLFHYYDKDFNNEADTPDNFQSRRPNTSFCFLDIRSPGLGDTAMYLCATSGGGAWIEQYFGPGTRLTVT.

The V gene is TRBV5-6, the J gene TRBJ1-6; 8 bases align to TRBD1. J was trimmed by 9 bases and V by 4 bases; bases with no gene match: 9. In germline, CDR1 is SGHDT, CDR2 YYEEEE. The length of the CDR3 is 15 residues. CDR3 in amino acids: CASSVQDRVFSPLHF. The CDR3 DNA sequence: TGTGCCAGCAGCGTTCAGGACAGGGTGTTTTCACCCCTCCACTTT.

The chain couples TRBV19 to TRBJ1-5; D remains unclear. Germline V CDR1 and CDR2: LNHDA, SQIVND (reference sequence). V was trimmed by 9 bases and J by 2 bases, leaving 17 bases between them. The CDR3 loop spans 15 amino acids. The CDR3 region is CASDLGGSGNQPQHF. The CDR3, as DNA: TGTGCCAGCGATCTGGGAGGGTCTGGCAATCAGCCCCAGCATTTT.

The CDR3, as DNA: TGTGCCAGCAGACTCGGACAGGGGGATTACGAGCAGTACTTC. It specifies CASRLGQGDYEQYF. This chain connects TRBV6-6 to TRBJ2-7; 10 positions agree with TRBD1. Germline CDR1 MNHNY, CDR2 SVGAGI (reference sequence). CDR3 length: 14 amino acids. Unmatched junction bases numbered 6, after V lost 6 bases and J lost 4 bases.

This sequence joins TRBV30 and TRBJ2-1; D possibly corresponds to TRBD2 (6 bases). Germline-derived CDR1 and CDR2 are GTSNPN and SVGIG (reference sequence). Trimming removed 3 bases at V and 9 bases at J, with 15 bases between. This CDR3 is built from 13 residues. The CDR3 protein is CAWRIPTRIEQFF. CDR3 nucleotide sequence: TGTGCCTGGAGGATCCCGACTAGGATTGAGCAGTTCTTC. Full variable domain (missing parts from reference TRBV30 and TRBJ2-1): SQTIHQWPATLVQPVGSPLSLECTVEGTSNPNLYWYRQAAGRGLQLLFYSVGIGQISSEVPQNLSASRPQDRQFILSSKKLLLSDSGFYLCAWRIPTRIEQFFGPGTRLTVL.

This clone was seen only a few times. This chain uses TRBV9 with TRBJ2-7; TRBD2 agrees at 11 bases. CDR1 and CDR2 from the germline V gene are SGDLS and YYNGEE. With 4 bases clipped from V and 0 bases from J, the junction kept 3 bases outside the gene matches. The CDR3 is 15 residues long. CDR3 protein: CASSQTSGNSYEQYF. The CDR3 DNA reads TGTGCCAGCAGCCAGACTAGCGGGAACTCCTACGAGCAGTACTTC.

The chain links TRBV9 to TRBJ2-7, with 11 nucleotides matching TRBD1. The CDR3 extends over 14 amino acids. With 3 bases clipped from V and 6 bases from J, the junction kept 5 bases outside the gene matches. CDR1 is SGDLS and CDR2 is YYNGEE in the germline V gene. For the CDR3, the DNA is TGTGCCAGCAGCGCCGGACAGGGGGCGACCGAGCAGTACTTC. This sequence encodes CASSAGQGATEQYF.

This clone was picked up a small number of times. The gene calls are TRBV9 and TRBJ2-6; TRBD1 matches 11 bases. The V segment lost 3 bases and the J segment 1 base; nucleotides outside the gene matches: 3. The V gene's germline CDR1 is SGDLS and CDR2 YYNGEE. This CDR3 is built from 17 residues. The CDR3 region is CASSAGQGVSGANVLTF. In DNA form, the CDR3 reads TGTGCCAGCAGCGCGGGACAGGGGGTGTCTGGGGCCAACGTCCTGACTTTC. Together with reference TRBV9 and TRBJ2-6, the CDR3 gives the full variable domain: DSGVTQTPKHLITATGQRVTLRCSPRSGDLSVYWYQQSLDQGLQFLIQYYNGEERAKGNILERFSAQQFPDLHSELNLSSLELGDSALYFCASSAGQGVSGANVLTFGAGSRLTVL.

The CDR3 DNA sequence: TGTGCCAGCAGCTTAACTACAGGGCCCGGGGAAGCTTTCTTT. Translating gives CASSLTTGPGEAFF. V is TRBV7-9 and J is TRBJ1-1, with D possibly matching TRBD1 (6 bases). The V gene lost 2 bases and the J gene lost 8 bases, with 15 bases spanning the gap. The CDR3 length is 14 residues. Germline V lookup: CDR1 SEHNR, CDR2 FQNEAQ (reference sequence).

This clone has more than one count but fewer than ten. This chain joins TRBV5-1 and TRBJ2-3; 11 bases are shared with TRBD2. Germline CDR1 is SGHRS and CDR2 is YFSETQ. The CDR3 length is 15 residues. With 5 bases clipped from V and 5 bases from J, the junction kept 7 bases outside the gene matches. CDR3: CASRDSGGAQDTQYF. CDR3 nucleotides: TGCGCCAGCAGAGATAGCGGGGGGGCACAAGATACGCAGTATTTT.

This chain uses TRBV5-1 with TRBJ2-1, with D hard to call. The CDR3 covers 15 residues. The germline V and J ends were trimmed by 1 base and 1 base, with 9 bases remaining between them. Per the germline V gene, CDR1 is SGHRS and CDR2 is YFSETQ. Written as DNA, the CDR3 is TGCGCCAGCAGCTTGCTTCGCGAGTCCTACAATGAGCAGTTCTTC. Residues: CASSLLRESYNEQFF. Full variable domain (remainder filled in from reference TRBV5-1 and TRBJ2-1): KAGVTQTPRYLIKTRGQQVTLSCSPISGHRSVSWYQQTPGQGLQFLFEYFSETQRNKGNFPGRFSGRQFSNSRSEMNVSTLELGDSALYLCASSLLRESYNEQFFGPGTRLTVL.

The J gene is TRBJ2-2, the V gene TRBV28; tentatively, D is TRBD1 (5 bases). The CDR3 contains 15 residues. Germline CDR1 reads MDHEN; CDR2 reads SYDVKM. The V gene lost 7 bases and the J gene lost 0 bases, with 12 bases spanning the gap. CDR3 protein: CASIPGLANTGELFF. Here the CDR3 DNA reads TGTGCCAGCATCCCAGGGCTCGCGAACACCGGGGAGCTGTTTTTT.

The gene calls are TRBV30 and TRBJ2-6; 7 nucleotides align to TRBD1. The CDR3 is 17 residues long. From germline, CDR1 is GTSNPN and CDR2 SVGIG (reference sequence). The ends lost 3 bases at V and 1 base at J; junction bases unmatched: 9. CDR3 sequence reads: CAWSGVRGISGANVLTF. CDR3 coding DNA: TGTGCCTGGAGCGGGGTCAGGGGGATTTCTGGGGCCAACGTCCTGACTTTC.

This clone occurred a few times. This chain links TRBV10-3 with TRBJ2-4; D might be TRBD2 (5 bases). Deletions cut 4 bases from V and 8 bases from J, with 9 bases between. Germline assignment: CDR1 ENHRY and CDR2 SYGVKD. The CDR3 sequence is 12 residues long. The DNA for the CDR3 is TGTGCCATCAGTGGATACGGGGACATTCAGTACTTC. Its protein product is CAISGYGDIQYF.

The rearrangement joins TRBV30 to TRBJ2-1, with no clear D. The V gene lost 3 bases and the J gene lost 0 bases, with 9 bases spanning the gap. CDR1 and CDR2 from the germline V gene are GTSNPN and SVGIG (reference sequence). The length of the CDR3 is 14 residues. CDR3: CAWRRESSYNEQFF. The DNA for the CDR3 is TGTGCCTGGAGGCGAGAAAGCTCCTACAATGAGCAGTTCTTC.

This clone was seen a few times. The chain couples TRBV4-1 to TRBJ2-7; 10 bases are a match to TRBD2. The CDR3 has 14 residues. The germline V gene has CDR1 MGHRA and CDR2 YSYEKL. The J segment lost 5 bases and the V segment lost 3 bases, leaving 4 bases of the junction unmatched. The CDR3 sequence: CASSQLAGVDEQYF. CDR3 coding DNA: TGCGCCAGCAGCCAGCTAGCGGGAGTGGACGAGCAGTACTTC.

The gene calls are TRBV29-1 and TRBJ2-3; D is unclear. The germline V gene encodes CDR1 SQVTM and CDR2 ANQGSEA. V was shortened by 7 bases and J by 0 bases, with 17 bases between the two germline ends. The CDR3 covers 15 residues. The chain's CDR3 is CSALDIPTSTDTQYF. DNA for the CDR3: TGCAGCGCCCTCGACATTCCCACTAGCACAGATACGCAGTATTTT.

The table lists this clone with a few counts. The J gene is TRBJ2-1, the V gene TRBV4-1, with 7 bases identical to TRBD1. With 3 bases clipped from V and 8 bases from J, the junction kept 19 bases outside the gene matches. The germline V gene encodes CDR1 MGHRA and CDR2 YSYEKL. The CDR3 runs 18 residues. The CDR3 sequence is CASSHPIRTGTRRDEQFF. The CDR3, as DNA: TGCGCCAGCAGCCACCCCATCCGGACAGGTACCCGAAGGGATGAGCAGTTCTTC.

This clone came up a few times. The rearrangement joins TRBV11-2 to TRBJ1-5; unclear D gene. The length of the CDR3 is 15 residues. The ends were cut back, 5 bases at V and 7 bases at J, with 18 bases in the middle. Germline V CDR1 and CDR2: SGHAT, FQNNGV. CDR3: CASSPEGRGIQPQHF. The CDR3 nucleotides are TGTGCCAGCAGCCCCGAAGGGCGGGGTATCCAGCCCCAGCATTTT.

This clone occurred once. The chain joins TRBV5-1 to TRBJ2-1, with 13 bases matching TRBD2. CDR1 is SGHRS, CDR2 YFSETQ, per germline. This CDR3 has 15 residues. Losses at the gene ends were 4 bases for V and 6 bases for J; bases not matched to a gene: 4. CDR3 loop: CASSPTSGGANEQFF. In DNA, the CDR3 is TGCGCCAGCAGCCCTACTAGCGGGGGGGCCAATGAGCAGTTCTTC.

The rearrangement uses TRBV6-5 and TRBJ2-2, with TRBD1 matching 10 bases. Germline values: CDR1 MNHEY, CDR2 SVGAGI. J lost 6 bases, V lost 6 bases, and 4 bases had no gene match. The CDR3 consists of 14 residues. Written as DNA, the CDR3 is TGTGCCAGCAGCTGGGACAGGGGTTCCGGGGAGCTGTTTTTT. Translating it yields CASSWDRGSGELFF.

This clone has only a few counts. The chain couples TRBV18 to TRBJ2-2, with D perhaps matching TRBD1 (5 bases). The germline CDR1 and CDR2 sequences are KGHSH and LQKENI. CDR3 size: 14 residues. V lost 5 bases and J 2 bases, leaving 9 bases between the germline ends. The CDR3 bases are TGTGCCAGCTCAGCCCAGGGAAACACCGGGGAGCTGTTTTTT. Translation gives CASSAQGNTGELFF.

Only one count was recorded for this clone. One end of the junction fails to match germline, which may point to a read error. V is TRBV7-7 and J is TRBJ2-3, with TRBD1 matching over 10 bases. This CDR3 spans 17 amino acids. The germline CDR1 and CDR2 sequences are SSHAT and FNYEAQ (reference sequence). The CDR3, as DNA: TGTGCTAGCAGCCGAGGGTCCGGGACAGGGGAAGGAGATACGCAGTATTTT. Amino acids: CASSRGSGTGEGDTQYF.

In its sample, this clone was seen a few times. V and J are TRBV6-1 and TRBJ2-7; 9 bases fit TRBD2. The germline gives CDR1 MNHNS, CDR2 SASEGT. The trim removed 3 bases at V and 5 bases at J, leaving 8 bases unmatched. The CDR3 runs 15 residues. The CDR3 loop reads CASSDSSGIRNEQYF. CDR3 nucleotide sequence: TGTGCCAGCAGTGATTCTAGCGGGATACGAAACGAGCAGTACTTC.

In the case of this clone: Other DNA sequences in this sample translate to the same CDR3. Here the CDR3 reads CAWSVLQGGGYTF. DNA for the CDR3: TGTGCCTGGAGTGTACTTCAGGGGGGAGGCTACACCTTC. This chain links TRBV30 with TRBJ1-2; 7 bases align to TRBD1. J was trimmed by 8 bases and V by 0 bases; bases with no gene match: 6. The CDR3 spans 13 residues. Germline lookup yields CDR1 GTSNPN and CDR2 SVGIG (reference sequence).

The CDR3 DNA follows: TGCAGCGTCAAAGGAGCAGATACGCAGTATTTT. Protein product: CSVKGADTQYF. The chain couples TRBV29-1 to TRBJ2-3; D ambiguous. V was pared by 6 bases and J by 4 bases, with 8 bases between. This CDR3 comprises 11 residues. Germline CDR1 reads SQVTM; CDR2 reads ANQGSEA.

The chain joins TRBV18 to TRBJ2-1, with TRBD2 as a possible D gene (5 bases). CDR3 length: 13 residues. V was cut by 6 bases and J by 6 bases, with 12 bases left in between. Germline-derived CDR1 and CDR2 are KGHSH and LQKENI. CDR3 DNA sequence: TGTGCCAGCTCCACGAGGGTGGCCAATGAGCAGTTCTTC. It is translated as CASSTRVANEQFF.

In its sample, this clone was seen a few times. The rearrangement joins TRBV12-5 to TRBJ2-7; 15 bases are a match to TRBD2. The CDR3 runs to 13 residues. Looked up from germline, CDR1 is LGHNT and CDR2 is FRNRAP. Unmatched junction bases numbered 1, after V lost 9 bases and J lost 4 bases. CDR3: CASGTSGRYEQYF. The DNA of the CDR3 is TGTGCTAGCGGGACTAGCGGGAGGTACGAGCAGTACTTC.

This rearrangement joins TRBV2 to TRBJ1-6; unclear D gene. The CDR3 runs to 12 residues. Germline lookup yields CDR1 SNHLY and CDR2 FYNNEI. V was trimmed by 0 bases and J by 10 bases, leaving 4 bases between them. The CDR3 DNA follows: TGTGCCAGCAGTGAAGCGAGGTCACCCCTCCACTTT. Residues: CASSEARSPLHF. Based on the CDR3 plus reference TRBV2 and TRBJ1-6, the full variable domain is EPEVTQTPSHQVTQMGQEVILRCVPISNHLYFYWYRQILGQKVEFLVSFYNNEISEKSEIFDDQFSVERPDGSNFTLKIRSTKLEDSAMYFCASSEARSPLHFGNGTRLTVT.

This clone was seen a few times. The chain has TRBV11-1 and TRBJ2-7; no clear D gene. CDR1 and CDR2 from the germline V gene are SGHAT and FQDESV (reference sequence). With 5 bases removed from V and 3 bases from J, the gap between germline ends came to 8 bases. The CDR3 spans 12 residues. The CDR3 nucleotides are TGTGCCAGCAGCCTAAACCACTACGAGCAGTACTTC. Amino acid sequence: CASSLNHYEQYF.

The chain combines TRBV7-9 with TRBJ1-2, with a weak D call TRBD1 (6 bases). CDR3 length: 16 amino acids. V lost 7 bases, J lost 2 bases, and 20 bases lay in between. Germline CDR1 SEHNR, CDR2 FQNEAQ (reference sequence). The CDR3 DNA reads as TGTGCCAGCACCCAAGTGGGCGAAGGGGGAAACTATGGCTACACCTTC. Translation gives CASTQVGEGGNYGYTF.